This T cell receptor beta chain is drawn from a study of CXCR3-negative and CXCR3-positive naive CD8 T cells. Whole-study results and caveats: Naive CXCR3-positive cells had TRB CDR3s more hydrophobic than those of CXCR3-negative naive cells.

UMI-labeled 5' RACE TRB cDNA libraries were prepared from the cells. TCRdb reprocessed the 5' RACE reads and keeps a single row for each CDR3 protein, giving no DNA. In all, the sample yields roughly 130,000 distinct CDR3 sequences. CDR1 is ENHRY, CDR2 SYGVKD, per germline. CDR3 length equals 13 residues. A CD45RO-CCR7+CD27+CD95- profile was what naive CD8+ T cells displayed. With regard to this clonotype: Its antigen is not known.

This TCR came from a human donor in good health. Some clones in this sample may be carry-over from other donors' samples. Sequencing used naive CXCR3+ CD8+ T cells from blood. Specified subset: CD45RO-CCR7+CD27+CD95- naive CD8+ T cells expressing CXCR3 (TNR3+). The V and J genes are TRBV10-3 and TRBJ2-5; TCRdb names TRBD2, which stays unverified in the absence of DNA. The CDR3 reads CAIMEGPRETQYF.